This T cell receptor beta chain was recovered during a study of blood T cell repertoires in COVID-19. Data came from immunoSEQ multiplex PCR; TCRdb stores just in-frame clones and leaves some out. The sample consists of about 360,000 clones, approximately 88% of them appearing once. This clonotype originated in a woman in her thirties or forties with acute COVID-19. The specimen was PBMCs or T cells enriched from blood (not recorded which).

CDR3 in amino acids: CASSPPQGAYEQYF. In DNA form, the CDR3 reads TGTGCCAGCTCACCCCCCCAGGGGGCCTACGAGCAGTACTTC. The chain employs TRBV18 and TRBJ2-7, with 7 bases fitting TRBD1. The length of the CDR3 is 14 residues. CDR1 and CDR2 (germline): KGHSH, LQKENI. Trimming took 3 bases from V and 2 from J; bases not matched to a gene: 4.